One and the same sample provided the 12 T cell receptor beta chains below, sequenced in a study of T cell responses to AZD1222 COVID-19 vaccine. The repertoire was sequenced with immunoSEQ multiplex PCR; TCRdb's copy has only in-frame clones and lacks some. The repertoire holds roughly 180,000 clones, with roughly nine tenths as singletons. This specimen was peripheral blood, taken 28 days after the second AZD1222 dose. The origin of the receptors is an adult who received the AZD1222 COVID-19 vaccine.

This sequence joins TRBV7-9 and TRBJ2-7; D possibly corresponds to TRBD1 (5 bases). Germline V CDR1 and CDR2: SEHNR, FQNEAQ (reference sequence). This CDR3 contains 12 residues. Trimming stripped 3 bases from V and 2 bases from J, with 5 bases between. The CDR3 nucleotides read TGTGCCAGCAGCTTGGACACCTACGAGCAGTACTTC. Residues: CASSLDTYEQYF.

This sequence joins TRBV19 and TRBJ1-3; no clear D gene. Germline V gives CDR1 LNHDA, CDR2 SQIVND (reference sequence). V lost 4 bases and J lost 0, with 13 bases in between. The CDR3 consists of 16 residues. CDR3 coding DNA: TGTGCCAGTAGTAGCGCGCAACTTCCCTCTGGAAACACCATATATTTT. This sequence encodes CASSSAQLPSGNTIYF.

This chain connects TRBV6-4 to TRBJ1-1; D possibly corresponds to TRBD1 (5 bases). This CDR3 region has 11 residues. In germline, CDR1 is MRHNA, CDR2 SNTAGT. The V end lost 10 bases, the J end lost 9 bases, and 15 bases lay between the germline ends. As DNA, the CDR3 is TGTGCCATCTCACGGGCAGGGAAAGCTTTCTTT. It yields the protein CAISRAGKAFF.

The gene calls are TRBV9 and TRBJ1-1; D is unresolved. The germline gives CDR1 SGDLS, CDR2 YYNGEE. This CDR3 contains 15 residues. V lost 0 bases to trimming and J lost 0 bases, with 9 bases between them. The CDR3 protein is CASSVEGTVNTEAFF. As DNA, the CDR3 is TGTGCCAGCAGCGTAGAGGGCACCGTGAACACTGAAGCTTTCTTT. Supplemented by reference TRBV9 and TRBJ1-1, the full variable domain reads DSGVTQTPKHLITATGQRVTLRCSPRSGDLSVYWYQQSLDQGLQFLIQYYNGEERAKGNILERFSAQQFPDLHSELNLSSLELGDSALYFCASSVEGTVNTEAFFGQGTRLTVV.

This clone was seen just once. The V call is TRBV30, the J call TRBJ1-2; 10 nucleotides agree with TRBD1. After removal of 3 bases from V and 4 bases from J, the junction contained 8 bases not matched to a gene. Germline CDR1 and CDR2: GTSNPN and SVGIG (reference sequence). The CDR3 spans 15 residues. In nucleotides, the CDR3 is TGTGCCTGGAGGCGCCAGGGACAGGGGTCCTATGGCTACACCTTC. It is translated as CAWRRQGQGSYGYTF.

This chain uses TRBV2 with TRBJ1-1; unclear D gene. The CDR3 spans 13 residues. CDR1 and CDR2 (germline): SNHLY, FYNNEI. Trimming removed 7 bases at V and 0 bases at J, with 9 bases between. CDR3 sequence (DNA): TGTGCCAGCATTAAGGGCCTGAACACTGAAGCTTTCTTT. Protein product: CASIKGLNTEAFF.

The chain employs TRBV6-4 and TRBJ2-3; D possibly corresponds to TRBD1 (6 bases). The CDR3 is made up of 14 amino acids. V shed 6 bases and J shed 5 bases, with 15 bases lying between them. Germline V gene data show CDR1 as MRHNA and CDR2 as SNTAGT. CDR3 residues: CASSQNPRGDTQYF. The CDR3 DNA follows: TGTGCCAGCAGCCAGAATCCCAGGGGAGATACGCAGTATTTT.

V gene TRBV3-1 (or the pseudogene TRBV3-2) combines with J gene TRBJ1-6; the D is unclear. Germline CDR1 LGHDT, CDR2 YNNKEL (reference sequence). V was shortened by 1 base and J by 13 bases, with 11 bases between the two germline ends. The CDR3 has 13 amino acids. The DNA for the CDR3 is TGTGCCAGCAGCCAAGGAGAACCGCGGCCCCTCCACTTT. Translation gives CASSQGEPRPLHF.

The rearrangement uses TRBV7-2 and TRBJ1-3; D call uncertain. Germline loops: CDR1 SGHTA, CDR2 FQGNSA. CDR3 size: 15 residues. Trimming left V 0 bases short and J 4 bases short, with 10 bases between. CDR3 loop: CASSLARGIGNTIYF. The CDR3 nucleotides read TGTGCCAGCAGCTTAGCGAGAGGGATCGGAAACACCATATATTTT.

V and J are TRBV29-1 and TRBJ1-2, with no clear D. Deletions cut 3 bases from V and 3 bases from J, with 17 bases between. This CDR3 is 15 amino acids long. Germline V lookup: CDR1 SQVTM, CDR2 ANQGSEA. CDR3 residues: CSVESRTERYYGYTF. The CDR3 DNA follows: TGCAGCGTTGAGAGTCGGACGGAGCGATACTATGGCTACACCTTC.

The chain joins TRBV19 to TRBJ1-4; D ambiguous. There are 13 residues in the CDR3. V was cut by 7 bases and J by 3 bases, with 9 bases left in between. CDR1 is LNHDA and CDR2 is SQIVND in the germline V gene (reference sequence). CDR3 region: CASIRSPNEKLFF. The CDR3 nucleotides are TGTGCCAGTATCAGGTCACCTAATGAAAAACTGTTTTTT.

The chain is built from TRBV23-1 and TRBJ1-2, with 12 bases that match TRBD1. TRBV23-1 is treated as an ORF (open reading frame) with a function not yet certain. This CDR3 has 18 amino acids. V lost 3 bases, J lost 4 bases, and 12 bases stayed unmatched. The CDR3, as DNA: TGCGCCAGCAGTCACCCCGGGACAGGGGGCGAAAAAGGCTATGGCTACACCTTC. As protein: CASSHPGTGGEKGYGYTF.